The rows below give T cell receptor beta chains drawn from one sample of a study of cytomegalovirus exposure and HLA in healthy donors. TCRdb's table, derived via immunoSEQ multiplex PCR, lists solely in-frame clones and lacks some. The sample consists of more than 95,000 clones, approximately 80% of them appearing once. Sequencing was carried out using PBMCs. Source of these receptors: a man in his thirties or forties in good health and CMV-seropositive. Each CDR3 is given with its conserved first and last residue. A D gene is named only where the DNA matches it firmly. The listing skips clone size in some rows; elsewhere it reads once, few, many or a size class.

V	J	D	size	CDR3	DNA
TRBV2	TRBJ1-4	TRBD1	NA	CASSKDRLNEKLFF	TGTGCCAGCAGCAAGGACAGGTTGAATGAAAAACTGTTTTTT
TRBV4-1	TRBJ2-7	NA	NA	CASSQGRPGSGVEQYF	TGCGCCAGCAGCCAAGGAAGACCGGGATCCGGGGTCGAGCAGTACTTC
TRBV7-8	TRBJ1-4	NA	NA	CASSFDTGKGEKLFF	TGTGCCAGCAGCTTCGACACAGGGAAAGGGGAAAAACTGTTTTTT
TRBV6-1	TRBJ2-1	NA	NA	CASRVGDEQFF	TGTGCCAGCCGGGTAGGGGATGAGCAGTTCTTC
TRBV6-6	TRBJ2-7	TRBD2	few	CASSYSGGNEQYF	TGTGCCAGCAGTTACTCGGGGGGGAACGAGCAGTACTTC
TRBV9	TRBJ2-1	TRBD2	NA	CASSRLRTSGESYNEQFF	TGTGCCAGCAGCCGCCTTAGGACTAGCGGGGAGTCCTACAATGAGCAGTTCTTC
TRBV9	TRBJ1-4	TRBD1	NA	CASSPGAGGEKLFF	TGTGCCAGCAGCCCTGGGGCAGGGGGTGAAAAACTGTTTTTT
TRBV15	TRBJ2-1	TRBD1	few	CATSRSQGAINEQFF	TGTGCCACCAGCAGGTCACAGGGGGCGATCAATGAGCAGTTCTTC
TRBV14	TRBJ1-1	NA	NA	CASSQEGEAPYDPNTEAFF	TGTGCCAGCAGCCAAGAGGGAGAGGCCCCTTACGACCCGAACACTGAAGCTTTCTTT
TRBV21-1	TRBJ1-1	NA	few	CASSKSDQGQPYTEAFF	TGTGCCAGCAGCAAAAGTGACCAGGGACAGCCTTACACTGAAGCTTTCTTT
TRBV20-1	TRBJ1-2	NA	NA	CSVQGDYGYTF	TGCAGTGTCCAGGGTGACTATGGCTACACCTTC
TRBV11-2	TRBJ2-2	TRBD2	NA	CASSVMGGWRTGELFF	TGTGCCAGCAGCGTTATGGGGGGGTGGCGCACCGGGGAGCTGTTTTTT
TRBV2	TRBJ1-3	NA	NA	CASRQDSGNTIYF	TGTGCCAGCAGACAGGACTCTGGAAACACCATATATTTT
TRBV29-1	TRBJ2-5	TRBD2	NA	CSVGLAGVRETQYF	TGCAGCGTCGGACTAGCGGGGGTACGAGAGACCCAGTACTTC
TRBV4-2	TRBJ2-1	NA	NA	CASSHVGQLANEQFF	TGTGCCAGCAGCCACGTAGGACAGTTAGCCAATGAGCAGTTCTTC
TRBV5-1	TRBJ2-3	TRBD2	NA	CASSPLARGTDTQYF	TGCGCCAGCAGCCCCCTGGCGCGGGGGACAGATACGCAGTATTTT
TRBV2	TRBJ1-2	NA	NA	CASPSLTPGNGYTF	TGTGCCAGCCCGAGCCTGACACCGGGGAATGGCTACACCTTC
TRBV5-1	TRBJ1-2	NA	few	CASSLDILYGYTF	TGCGCCAGCAGCTTAGACATCCTCTATGGCTACACCTTC
TRBV6-6	TRBJ2-5	NA	NA	CASSYLAGQETQYF	TGTGCCAGCAGTTACTTAGCAGGGCAAGAGACCCAGTACTTC
TRBV13	TRBJ2-1	NA	NA	CASSLRSAGVNNEQFF	TGTGCCAGCAGCTTACGGTCGGCAGGGGTCAACAATGAGCAGTTCTTC
TRBV30	TRBJ1-4	TRBD1	NA	CAWSVPGQVEKLFF	TGTGCCTGGAGTGTTCCGGGACAGGTCGAAAAACTGTTTTTT
TRBV5-4	TRBJ1-6	NA	NA	CASSQGQNSPLHF	TGTGCCAGCAGCCAGGGGCAAAATTCACCCCTCCACTTT
TRBV6-6	TRBJ2-3	TRBD1	NA	CASKGRDRGADTQYF	TGTGCCAGCAAGGGGAGGGACAGGGGTGCAGATACGCAGTATTTT
TRBV5-1	TRBJ2-2	NA	NA	CASSLGRTTGELFF	TGCGCCAGCAGCTTGGGCAGAACCACCGGGGAGCTGTTTTTT
TRBV5-5	TRBJ2-4	NA	NA	CASSSHGATKNIQYF	TGTGCCAGCAGCTCCCATGGAGCCACCAAAAACATTCAGTACTTC
TRBV2	TRBJ2-5	TRBD1	NA	CASIRENRGAGETQYF	TGTGCCAGCATTCGAGAGAACAGGGGCGCAGGGGAGACCCAGTACTTC
TRBV2	TRBJ2-7	TRBD1	few	CASSKGAFYEQYF	TGTGCCAGCAGTAAGGGGGCATTCTACGAGCAGTACTTC
TRBV27	TRBJ2-7	TRBD2	NA	CASSFPRLAGGSWVHPRLYEQYF	TGTGCCAGCAGTTTCCCCCGACTAGCGGGCGGGTCCTGGGTCCACCCGCGACTCTACGAGCAGTACTTC
TRBV25-1	TRBJ2-3	TRBD2	NA	CASSLHGLAGRYTDTQYF	TGTGCCAGCAGTCTTCATGGACTAGCGGGGCGATACACAGATACGCAGTATTTT
TRBV5-1	TRBJ1-6	TRBD1	NA	CASSLEDRHHSPLHF	TGCGCCAGCAGCTTGGAGGACAGGCACCATTCACCCCTCCACTTT
TRBV6-1	TRBJ1-1	NA	NA	CASRWTPNTEAFF	TGTGCCAGCAGGTGGACACCGAACACTGAAGCTTTCTTT
TRBV9	TRBJ2-5	TRBD2	NA	CASSPLTSGQETQYF	TGTGCCAGCAGCCCCTTGACTAGCGGGCAAGAGACCCAGTACTTC
TRBV30	TRBJ2-7	TRBD1	NA	CAWTTWDRGTYEQYF	TGTGCCTGGACTACTTGGGACAGGGGGACTTACGAGCAGTACTTC
TRBV18	TRBJ1-1	TRBD1	NA	CASCRQGFLSEAFF	TGTGCCAGCTGCCGACAGGGGTTTCTCTCTGAAGCTTTCTTT
TRBV6-5	TRBJ2-1	NA	NA	CASSYGGASTDDEQFF	TGTGCCAGCAGTTATGGGGGGGCCAGCACTGACGATGAGCAGTTCTTC
TRBV6-1	TRBJ2-1	TRBD2	NA	CASPKGEGETDEQFF	TGTGCCAGCCCCAAAGGGGAGGGAGAGACCGATGAGCAGTTCTTC
TRBV10-1	TRBJ2-1	TRBD2	NA	CASSESPGLASTEQFF	TGCGCCAGCAGTGAATCTCCGGGACTAGCGTCAACTGAGCAGTTCTTC
TRBV7-2	TRBJ2-3	TRBD2	NA	CASSLEWLLAGGRADTQYF	TGTGCCAGCAGCTTAGAGTGGTTACTAGCGGGGGGGCGAGCGGATACGCAGTATTTT
TRBV2	TRBJ1-2	NA	NA	CASSVSGSGYTF	TGTGCCAGCAGTGTTTCAGGGTCTGGCTACACCTTC
TRBV4-1	TRBJ2-7	TRBD1	NA	CASSPRDRAYEQYF	TGCGCCAGCAGCCCCCGGGACAGAGCCTACGAGCAGTACTTC
TRBV5-5	TRBJ2-7	NA	NA	CASSLIRGTYEQYF	TGTGCCAGCAGCTTAATTAGGGGAACCTACGAGCAGTACTTC
TRBV4-1	TRBJ1-1	NA	NA	CASSQEPGSNTEAFF	TGCGCCAGCAGCCAAGAACCAGGTAGTAACACTGAAGCTTTCTTT
TRBV10-1	TRBJ2-3	TRBD2	once	CASSESTIFSGGRGDTQYF	TGCGCCAGCAGTGAGTCGACTATTTTTTCGGGGGGAAGAGGAGATACGCAGTATTTT
TRBV7-2	TRBJ2-3	TRBD2	NA	CASSPGTSGGTDTQYF	TGTGCCAGCAGCCCAGGGACTAGCGGGGGCACAGATACGCAGTATTTT
TRBV5-8	TRBJ1-5	NA	NA	CASSFRGGQPQHF	TGTGCCAGCAGCTTCCGAGGAGGTCAGCCCCAGCATTTT
TRBV6-4	TRBJ2-3	TRBD1	NA	CASSHTSGGQGGDTQYF	TGTGCCAGCAGCCACACCTCCGGGGGACAGGGAGGGGATACGCAGTATTTT
TRBV5-1	TRBJ1-4	TRBD1	NA	CASSIGQAEKLFF	TGCGCCAGCAGCATCGGACAGGCGGAAAAACTGTTTTTT
TRBV6-6	TRBJ1-1	NA	NA	CASRNLPGHLNTEAFF	TGTGCCAGCAGGAACCTCCCGGGACACTTGAACACTGAAGCTTTCTTT
TRBV7-2	TRBJ2-5	TRBD2	NA	CASRFNWGGQETQYF	TGTGCCAGCAGATTCAATTGGGGGGGGCAAGAGACCCAGTACTTC
TRBV9	TRBJ2-7	TRBD1	NA	CASSTNPTGRSYEQYF	TGTGCCAGCAGCACAAACCCGACAGGGAGATCCTACGAGCAGTACTTC